This T cell receptor (beta chain) was identified in a study of T cells in Graves' hyperthyroidism and ophthalmopathy. TCR beta CDR3 regions were amplified from RNA transcripts. First-round RT-PCR targeting the TCR CDR3 was performed with the HTBI primer set. TCRdb processed the multiplex PCR reads anew with MiXCR; each CDR3 protein has one entry. The table includes a few hundred thousand distinct CDR3 sequences, about 15% detected once. This clonotype was detected ten times or more. Sequencing used blood. The source is a woman in her thirties with Graves' hyperthyroidism that later progressed to Graves' ophthalmopathy.

As DNA, the CDR3 is TGTGCCAGCAGCCCCCCCGGGACTAGCGGGAGGCAGCAGTTCTTC. This sequence encodes CASSPPGTSGRQQFF. The chain joins TRBV7-9 to TRBJ2-1, with 15 bases that match TRBD2. The junction had 7 bases not matched to a gene; V was cut back by 5 bases and J by 11 bases. The CDR3 is 15 amino acids. The V gene's germline CDR1 is SEHNR and CDR2 FQNEAQ (reference sequence).